This passage covers 4 T cell receptor beta chains from one sample sequenced in a study of blood T cell repertoires in COVID-19. Clones were read by immunoSEQ multiplex PCR, and TCRdb kept only the in-frame ones, dropping some. The sample includes about 260,000 clones, around four fifths of them seen just once. The sample was peripheral blood. These receptors were collected from a man in his sixties with acute or convalescent COVID-19.

J is TRBJ1-2 and V is TRBV6-5; D unresolved. Per germline, CDR1 MNHEY and CDR2 SVGAGI. With 2 bases removed from V and 8 bases from J, the gap between germline ends came to 18 bases. The CDR3 is 15 amino acids. For the CDR3, the DNA is TGTGCCAGCAGTTACGACGGGGATCTACCGGGAGGCTACACCTTC. The encoded protein is CASSYDGDLPGGYTF.

The rearrangement uses TRBV3-1 (or the pseudogene TRBV3-2) and TRBJ2-5, with 8 nucleotides matching TRBD1. This CDR3 comprises 14 residues. Trimming cost V 3 bases and J 5 bases; bases outside gene matches: 5. Germline-derived CDR1 and CDR2 are LGHDT and YNNKEL (reference sequence). The CDR3 DNA sequence: TGTGCCAGCAGCCACGGACAGGGAGAGGAGACCCAGTACTTC. Its translation is CASSHGQGEETQYF.

This chain links TRBV7-2 with TRBJ1-4; weak D call: TRBD1 (6 bases). This CDR3 comprises 17 residues. Germline lookup yields CDR1 SGHTA and CDR2 FQGNSA. The V gene lost 2 bases and the J gene lost 8 bases, with 21 bases spanning the gap. This CDR3 reads CASSLIGGAILREKLFF. DNA for the CDR3: TGTGCCAGCAGCTTAATAGGGGGGGCGATTTTACGAGAAAAACTGTTTTTT.

The chain carries TRBV6-5 and TRBJ2-5; D possibly corresponds to TRBD2 (6 bases). The CDR3 runs to 15 residues. The germline V gene has CDR1 MNHEY and CDR2 SVGAGI. Trimming stripped 0 bases from V and 7 bases from J, with 15 bases between. The chain's CDR3 is CASSYSFRGGGTQYF. The CDR3, as DNA: TGTGCCAGCAGTTACTCGTTTAGGGGAGGAGGGACCCAGTACTTC.